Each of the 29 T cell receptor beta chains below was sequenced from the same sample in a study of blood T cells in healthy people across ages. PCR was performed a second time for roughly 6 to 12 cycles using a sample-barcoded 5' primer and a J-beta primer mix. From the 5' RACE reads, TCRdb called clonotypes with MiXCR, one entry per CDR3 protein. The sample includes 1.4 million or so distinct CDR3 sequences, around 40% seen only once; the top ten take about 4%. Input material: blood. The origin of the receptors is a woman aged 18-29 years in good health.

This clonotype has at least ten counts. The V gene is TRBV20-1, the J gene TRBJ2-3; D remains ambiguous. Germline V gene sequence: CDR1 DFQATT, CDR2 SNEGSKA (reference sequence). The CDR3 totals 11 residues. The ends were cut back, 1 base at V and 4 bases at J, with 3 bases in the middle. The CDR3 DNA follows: TGCAGTGCTAGAGCGGCAGATACGCAGTATTTT. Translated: CSARAADTQYF.

The CDR3, as DNA: TGTGCCAGTAGCCGAAGACAGGGTGGGGGCAGCTCCTATAATTCACCCCTCCACTTT. Translating gives CASSRRQGGGSSYNSPLHF. The chain carries TRBV19 and TRBJ1-6, with 7 bases matching TRBD1. Trimming cost V 6 bases and J 0 bases; bases outside gene matches: 14. Looked up from germline, CDR1 is LNHDA and CDR2 is SQIVND (reference sequence). This CDR3 region has 19 residues.

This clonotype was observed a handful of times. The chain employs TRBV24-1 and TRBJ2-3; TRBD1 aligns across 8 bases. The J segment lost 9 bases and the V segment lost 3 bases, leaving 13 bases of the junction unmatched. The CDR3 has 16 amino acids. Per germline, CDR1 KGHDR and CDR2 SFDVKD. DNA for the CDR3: TGTGCCACCAGTGATCCCGGACAGGGAGGTCTGGGAACGCAGTATTTT. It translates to CATSDPGQGGLGTQYF.

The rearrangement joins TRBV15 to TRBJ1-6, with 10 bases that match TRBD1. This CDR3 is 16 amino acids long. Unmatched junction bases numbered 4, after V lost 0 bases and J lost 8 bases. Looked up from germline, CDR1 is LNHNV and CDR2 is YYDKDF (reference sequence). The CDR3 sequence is CATSRDPGTGDSPLHF. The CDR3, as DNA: TGTGCCACCAGCAGAGATCCCGGGACAGGGGATTCACCCCTCCACTTT.

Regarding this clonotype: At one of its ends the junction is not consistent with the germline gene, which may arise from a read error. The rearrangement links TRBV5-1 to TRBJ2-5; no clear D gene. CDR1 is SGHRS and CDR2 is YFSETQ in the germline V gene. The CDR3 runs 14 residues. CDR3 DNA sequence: TGCGCCAGCGGCTTCCACAGTGCTCAAGAGACCCAGTACTTC. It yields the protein CASGFHSAQETQYF.

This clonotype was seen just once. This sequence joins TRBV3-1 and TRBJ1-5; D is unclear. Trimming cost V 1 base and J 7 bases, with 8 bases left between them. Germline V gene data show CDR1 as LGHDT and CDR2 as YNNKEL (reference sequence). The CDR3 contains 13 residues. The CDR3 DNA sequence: TGTGCCAGCAGCCAAGGACCTCCCCAGCCCCAGCATTTT. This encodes CASSQGPPQPQHF.

The CDR3 region is CASSLRKPDSQETQYF. CDR3 coding DNA: TGTGCCAGCAGCTTAAGGAAACCAGACAGCCAAGAGACCCAGTACTTC. The V call is TRBV11-2, the J call TRBJ2-5, with D possibly being TRBD1 (5 bases). The CDR3 loop spans 16 amino acids. From germline, CDR1 is SGHAT and CDR2 FQNNGV. V gave up 2 bases and J gave up 1 base, with 14 bases separating them.

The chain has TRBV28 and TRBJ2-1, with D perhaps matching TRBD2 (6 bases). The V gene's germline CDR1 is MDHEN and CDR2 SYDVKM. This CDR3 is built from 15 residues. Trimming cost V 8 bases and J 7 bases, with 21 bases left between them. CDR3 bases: TGTGCCAGCGGGACCGGGACTGTGATTTTGAATGAGCAGTTCTTC. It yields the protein CASGTGTVILNEQFF.

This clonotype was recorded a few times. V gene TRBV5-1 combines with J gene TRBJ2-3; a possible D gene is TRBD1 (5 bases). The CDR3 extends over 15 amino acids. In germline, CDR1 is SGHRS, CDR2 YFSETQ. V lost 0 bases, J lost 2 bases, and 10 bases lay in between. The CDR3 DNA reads TGCGCCAGCAGCTTGGACAGGCCATCCACAGATACGCAGTATTTT. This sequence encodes CASSLDRPSTDTQYF.

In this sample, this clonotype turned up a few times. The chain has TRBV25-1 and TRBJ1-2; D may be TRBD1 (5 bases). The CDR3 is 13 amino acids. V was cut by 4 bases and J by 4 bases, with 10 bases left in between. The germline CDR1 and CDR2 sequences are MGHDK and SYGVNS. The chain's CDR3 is CASSAREVYGYTF. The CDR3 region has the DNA TGTGCCAGCAGTGCCAGGGAGGTCTATGGCTACACCTTC.

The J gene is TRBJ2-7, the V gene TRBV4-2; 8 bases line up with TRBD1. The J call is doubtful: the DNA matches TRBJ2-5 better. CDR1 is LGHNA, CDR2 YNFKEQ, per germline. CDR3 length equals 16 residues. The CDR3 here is CASSQDPTGGRETQYF. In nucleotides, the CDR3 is TGTGCCAGCAGCCAAGATCCCACAGGGGGAAGGGAGACCCAGTACTTC.

In DNA, the CDR3 is TGCAGTGCACCTCGTTCGGGACTAGCCGGAGTAATTGGACCAGATACGCAGTATTTT. This sequence encodes CSAPRSGLAGVIGPDTQYF. This rearrangement joins TRBV20-1 to TRBJ2-3, with TRBD2 matching over 9 bases. CDR1 DFQATT and CDR2 SNEGSKA come from the germline V gene (reference sequence). After removal of 6 bases from V and 4 bases from J, the junction contained 23 bases not matched to a gene. The CDR3 is made up of 19 amino acids.

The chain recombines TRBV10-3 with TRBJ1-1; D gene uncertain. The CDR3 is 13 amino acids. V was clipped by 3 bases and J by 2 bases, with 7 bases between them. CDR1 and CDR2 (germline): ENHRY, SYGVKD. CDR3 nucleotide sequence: TGTGCCATCAGTGATCGTCCTAACACTGAAGCTTTCTTT. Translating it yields CAISDRPNTEAFF.

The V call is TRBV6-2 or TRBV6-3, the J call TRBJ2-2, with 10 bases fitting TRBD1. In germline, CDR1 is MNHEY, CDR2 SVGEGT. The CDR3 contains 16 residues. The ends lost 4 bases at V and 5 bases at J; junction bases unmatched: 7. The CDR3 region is CASSSTGTGVTGELFF. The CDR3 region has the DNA TGTGCCAGCAGTTCAACCGGGACAGGGGTGACCGGGGAGCTGTTTTTT.

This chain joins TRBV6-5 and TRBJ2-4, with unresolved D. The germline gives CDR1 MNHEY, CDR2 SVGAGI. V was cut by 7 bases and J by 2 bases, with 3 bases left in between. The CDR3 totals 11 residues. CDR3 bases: TGTGCCAGCACATCCAAAAACATTCAGTACTTC. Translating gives CASTSKNIQYF.

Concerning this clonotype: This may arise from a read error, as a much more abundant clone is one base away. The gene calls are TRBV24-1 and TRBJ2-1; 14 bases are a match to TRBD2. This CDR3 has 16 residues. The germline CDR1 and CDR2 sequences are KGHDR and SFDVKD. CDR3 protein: CATSEGTSGSYNGQFF. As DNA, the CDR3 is TGTGCCACCAGTGAGGGGACTAGCGGGAGTTACAATGGGCAGTTCTTC.

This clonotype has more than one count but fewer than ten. CDR3 region: CASSLGQGKGEQFF. CDR3 nucleotide sequence: TGTGCCAGCAGCTTAGGTCAAGGGAAGGGTGAGCAGTTCTTC. The rearrangement uses TRBV7-9 and TRBJ2-1, with D uncertain. Trimming stripped 1 base from V and 9 bases from J, with 13 bases between. The germline V gene has CDR1 SEHNR and CDR2 FQNEAQ (reference sequence). CDR3 length: 14 residues.

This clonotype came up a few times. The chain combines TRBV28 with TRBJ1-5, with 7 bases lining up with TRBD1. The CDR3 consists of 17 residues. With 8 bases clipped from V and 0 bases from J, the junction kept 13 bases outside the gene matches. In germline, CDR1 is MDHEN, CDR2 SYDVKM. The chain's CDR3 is CASVMIGGGYSNQPQHF. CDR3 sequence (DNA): TGTGCCAGCGTCATGATAGGAGGGGGCTATAGCAATCAGCCCCAGCATTTT.

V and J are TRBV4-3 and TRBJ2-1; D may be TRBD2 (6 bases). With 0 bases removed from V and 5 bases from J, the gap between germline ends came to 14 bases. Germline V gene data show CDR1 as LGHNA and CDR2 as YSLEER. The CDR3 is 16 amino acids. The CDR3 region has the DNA TGCGCCAGCAGCCAAGACCGGGCCCCGGGGGACAATGAGCAGTTCTTC. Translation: CASSQDRAPGDNEQFF.

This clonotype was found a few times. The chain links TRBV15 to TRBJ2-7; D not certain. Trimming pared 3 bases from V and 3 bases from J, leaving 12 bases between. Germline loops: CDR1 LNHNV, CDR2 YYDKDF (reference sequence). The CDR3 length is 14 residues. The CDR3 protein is CATSSLPMDYEQYF. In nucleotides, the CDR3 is TGTGCCACCAGCAGCCTCCCGATGGACTACGAGCAGTACTTC.

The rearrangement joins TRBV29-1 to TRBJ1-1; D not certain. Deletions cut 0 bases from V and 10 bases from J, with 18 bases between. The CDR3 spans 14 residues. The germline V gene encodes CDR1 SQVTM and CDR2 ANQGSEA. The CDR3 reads CSVEDRRRGVRAFF. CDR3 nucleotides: TGCAGCGTTGAAGATCGTAGGCGCGGGGTGCGAGCTTTCTTT.

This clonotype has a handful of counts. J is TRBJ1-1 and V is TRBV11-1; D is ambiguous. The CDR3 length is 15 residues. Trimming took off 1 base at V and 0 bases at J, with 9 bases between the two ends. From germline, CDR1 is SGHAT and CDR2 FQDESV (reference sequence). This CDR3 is CASSLVVGMNTEAFF. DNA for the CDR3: TGTGCCAGCAGCTTAGTTGTCGGAATGAACACTGAAGCTTTCTTT.

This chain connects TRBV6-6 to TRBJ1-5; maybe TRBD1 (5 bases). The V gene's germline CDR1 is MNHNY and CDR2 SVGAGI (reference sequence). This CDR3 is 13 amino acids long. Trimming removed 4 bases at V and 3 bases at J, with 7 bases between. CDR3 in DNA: TGTGCCAGCAGTTGGGGCGACAATCAGCCCCAGCATTTT. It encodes CASSWGDNQPQHF.

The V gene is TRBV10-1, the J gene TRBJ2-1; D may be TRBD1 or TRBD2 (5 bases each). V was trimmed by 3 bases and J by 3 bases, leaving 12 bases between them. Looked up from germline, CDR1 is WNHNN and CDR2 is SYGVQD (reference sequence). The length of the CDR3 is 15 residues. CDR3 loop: CASSDFGTRYNEQFF. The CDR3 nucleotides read TGCGCCAGCAGTGATTTCGGGACCCGCTACAATGAGCAGTTCTTC.

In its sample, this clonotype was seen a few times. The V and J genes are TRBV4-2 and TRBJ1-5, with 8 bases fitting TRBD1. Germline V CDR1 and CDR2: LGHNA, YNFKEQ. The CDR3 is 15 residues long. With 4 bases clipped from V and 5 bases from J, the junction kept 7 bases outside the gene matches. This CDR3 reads CASSPREQGDQPQHF. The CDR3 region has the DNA TGTGCCAGCAGCCCCCGGGAACAGGGGGATCAGCCCCAGCATTTT.

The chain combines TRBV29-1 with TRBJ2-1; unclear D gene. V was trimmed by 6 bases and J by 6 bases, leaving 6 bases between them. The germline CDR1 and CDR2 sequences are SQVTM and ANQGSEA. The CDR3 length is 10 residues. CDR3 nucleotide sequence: TGCAGCGTGATGGCCAATGAGCAGTTCTTC. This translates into CSVMANEQFF.

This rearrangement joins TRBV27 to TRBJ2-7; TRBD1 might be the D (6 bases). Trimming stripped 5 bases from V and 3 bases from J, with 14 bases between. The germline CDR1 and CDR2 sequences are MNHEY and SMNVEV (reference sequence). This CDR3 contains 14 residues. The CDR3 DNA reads TGTGCCAGCAGTCAGGGGAAAGGGGGCTACGAGCAGTACTTC. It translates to CASSQGKGGYEQYF.

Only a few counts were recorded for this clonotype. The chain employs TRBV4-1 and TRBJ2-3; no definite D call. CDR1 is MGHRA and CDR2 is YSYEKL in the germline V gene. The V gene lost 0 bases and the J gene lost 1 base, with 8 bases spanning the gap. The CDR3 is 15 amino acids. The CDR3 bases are TGCGCCAGCAGCCAAGAGTTCCGGGGCACAGATACGCAGTATTTT. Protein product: CASSQEFRGTDTQYF.

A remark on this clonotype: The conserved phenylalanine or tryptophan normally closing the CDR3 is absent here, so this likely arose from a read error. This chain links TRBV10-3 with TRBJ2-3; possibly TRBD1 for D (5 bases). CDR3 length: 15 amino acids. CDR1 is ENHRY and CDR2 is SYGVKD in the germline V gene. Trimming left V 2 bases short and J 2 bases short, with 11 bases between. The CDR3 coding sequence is TGTGCCATCAGTGAGGGCAGGGCCTACACAGATACGCAGTATTCT. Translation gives CAISEGRAYTDTQYS.